The sample holds a few counts of the clone carrying this T cell receptor beta chain. Its target is unknown. This specimen belongs to a study of blood T cells in healthy people across ages. Ranging in age from roughly 6 to 100, the donors were healthy Caucasian individuals from Russia. A minimum of 7 million PBMCs was isolated per sample. General study points: Unknown CMV status may confound age-related changes in expanded clones. There was a strong correlation between TCR beta diversity and naive T cell percentage.

CDR3 size: 15 residues. Germline V gives CDR1 LGHNA, CDR2 YNFKEQ. The trim removed 1 base at V and 5 bases at J, leaving 3 bases unmatched. A J-beta primer mix and a sample-barcoded 5' primer were used in a second PCR of roughly 6 to 11 cycles. TCRdb called the 5' RACE reads again in MiXCR, with one record for every CDR3 protein. Counted here are 1.5 million or so distinct CDR3 sequences, roughly 40% occurring once; the ten biggest clones make up approximately 7.9%. Source material: blood. The chain uses TRBV4-2 and TRBJ2-5, with 11 positions matching TRBD2. The sequence derives from a woman under 30 in good health. The chain's CDR3 is CASSQASSGRETQYF. As DNA, the CDR3 is TGTGCCAGCAGCCAAGCGTCTAGCGGGAGGGAGACCCAGTACTTC.